The rows below give T cell receptor beta chains drawn from one sample of a study of blood T cell repertoires in COVID-19. Clones were read by immunoSEQ multiplex PCR, and TCRdb kept only the in-frame ones, dropping some. The table includes roughly 300,000 clones, about nine tenths detected once. Sequenced: peripheral blood. The receptors stem from a woman aged 25 to 39 with COVID-19, enrolled during active disease. Both conserved end residues are part of each CDR3. The order of the fields is V gene, clone size, J gene, D gene, CDR3 DNA, CDR3 protein. D genes are given only for firm matches. Clone sizes are given selectively: once, few, many, or a class where the clone is expanded.

V: TRBV4-1
size: NA
J: TRBJ2-2
D: NA
DNA: TGCGCCAGCAGCCAAGCAGCCGGGGAGCTGTTTTTT
CDR3: CASSQAAGELFF

V: TRBV5-4
size: NA
J: TRBJ2-3
D: TRBD1
DNA: TGTGCCAGCAGCGGGAGGACAGGGGCCGGGACAGATACGCAGTATTTT
CDR3: CASSGRTGAGTDTQYF

V: TRBV7-2
size: few
J: TRBJ1-5
D: TRBD1
DNA: TGTGCCAGCAGCACGGGACAGCCAGCGCCCCAGCATTTT
CDR3: CASSTGQPAPQHF

V: TRBV15
size: NA
J: TRBJ1-1
D: TRBD1
DNA: TGTGCCACCAGCAGATCACGGGACAGCAACACTGAAGCTTTCTTT
CDR3: CATSRSRDSNTEAFF

V: TRBV24-1
size: NA
J: TRBJ2-1
D: TRBD1
DNA: TGTGCCACCAGTAAACCGACAGGGAGCTCCTACAATGAGCAGTTCTTC
CDR3: CATSKPTGSSYNEQFF

V: TRBV29-1
size: NA
J: TRBJ2-7
D: TRBD1
DNA: TGCAGCGTTGCTGGGACAGGGGGCGCCTATCTGTCCTACGAGCAGTACTTC
CDR3: CSVAGTGGAYLSYEQYF

V: TRBV6-1
size: once
J: TRBJ1-3
D: TRBD1
DNA: TGTGCCAGCAGTGAATTGGCTGGGACAGGGATTGGAAACACCATATATTTT
CDR3: CASSELAGTGIGNTIYF

V: TRBV29-1
size: NA
J: TRBJ1-1
D: NA
DNA: TGCAGCGTTGACGGTGGGGCAGGGACTGAAGCTTTCTTT
CDR3: CSVDGGAGTEAFF

V: TRBV20-1
size: NA
J: TRBJ1-1
D: NA
DNA: TGCAAGACCTCGACAGTAACTGAAGCTTTCTTT
CDR3: CKTSTVTEAFF

V: TRBV4-3
size: NA
J: TRBJ2-1
D: TRBD2
DNA: TGCGCCAGCAGCCAACGTCTAGCGGCAAACAATGAGCAGTTCTTC
CDR3: CASSQRLAANNEQFF

V: TRBV2
size: NA
J: TRBJ1-2
D: NA
DNA: TGTGCCAGCAGTGAATACAGGGTGGAATTCTATGGCTACACCTTC
CDR3: CASSEYRVEFYGYTF

V: TRBV2
size: NA
J: TRBJ1-5
D: TRBD1
DNA: TGTGCCAGCAGTGAAGGGGACAGGGTAACCCCCCAGCATTTT
CDR3: CASSEGDRVTPQHF

V: TRBV29-1
size: NA
J: TRBJ1-2
D: NA
DNA: TGCAGCGTTGAAGAGTCGGAAACAGTAGAAGCCACCACCTTC
CDR3: CSVEESETVEATTF

V: TRBV5-4
size: NA
J: TRBJ1-3
D: NA
DNA: TGTGCCAGCAGGGGGGGGAACACCATATATTTT
CDR3: CASRGGNTIYF

V: TRBV9
size: NA
J: TRBJ2-7
D: NA
DNA: TGTGCCAGCAGCGTAGTGGGGAGCTCCTACGAGCAGTACTTC
CDR3: CASSVVGSSYEQYF

V: TRBV4-3
size: many
J: TRBJ2-3
D: NA
DNA: TGCGCCAGCAGCCAAGATCCGACAGGTAGCACAGATACGCAGTATTTT
CDR3: CASSQDPTGSTDTQYF

V: TRBV19
size: NA
J: TRBJ2-5
D: TRBD1
DNA: TGTGCCAGTAGTATTGACAGGGGAGAGACCCAGTACTTC
CDR3: CASSIDRGETQYF

V: TRBV18
size: NA
J: TRBJ1-4
D: NA
DNA: TGTGCCAGCTCACCCGCTGACGGGTCCGAAAAACTGTTTTTT
CDR3: CASSPADGSEKLFF

V: TRBV6-5
size: once
J: TRBJ1-6
D: TRBD1
DNA: TGTGCCAGCAAGAGGGGGCGGGATTCACCCCTCCACTTT
CDR3: CASKRGRDSPLHF

V: TRBV19
size: NA
J: TRBJ1-2
D: NA
DNA: TGTGCCAGTAGTACGGGGGGCTGGCGCTACACCTTC
CDR3: CASSTGGWRYTF

V: TRBV9
size: once
J: TRBJ1-1
D: NA
DNA: TGTGCCAGCAGCGTCATAGGGGTACCCAACACTGAAGCTTTCTTT
CDR3: CASSVIGVPNTEAFF

V: TRBV5-6
size: once
J: TRBJ2-3
D: TRBD1
DNA: TGTGCCAGCAGCCGCCTCGGGACAGGCCCCTGGGATACGCAGTATTTT
CDR3: CASSRLGTGPWDTQYF

V: TRBV10-3
size: NA
J: TRBJ2-1
D: TRBD1
DNA: TGTGCCATCAATTATCGACAGGGGTCGTCCTACAATGAGCAGTTCTTC
CDR3: CAINYRQGSSYNEQFF

V: TRBV5-1
size: NA
J: TRBJ2-5
D: TRBD1
DNA: TGCGCCAGCAGCTTACAGGGGCGACGCGAGGAGACCCAGTACTTC
CDR3: CASSLQGRREETQYF

V: TRBV7-3
size: NA
J: TRBJ2-5
D: NA
DNA: TGTGCCAGCAGCTTAAACGGGGGTACTCAAGAGACCCAGTACTTC
CDR3: CASSLNGGTQETQYF

V: TRBV5-8
size: NA
J: TRBJ2-5
D: TRBD2
DNA: TGTGCCAGCAGCGTAGCGGGGAGAGAGACCCAGTACTTC
CDR3: CASSVAGRETQYF

V: TRBV12-3/TRBV12-4
size: NA
J: TRBJ1-2
D: TRBD1
DNA: TGTGCCAGCAGCCCGGGACAGAGCTATGGCTACACCTTC
CDR3: CASSPGQSYGYTF

V: TRBV30
size: NA
J: TRBJ2-1
D: TRBD2
DNA: TGTGCCTGGGGTACCGGGACTACCTACAATGAGCAGTTCTTC
CDR3: CAWGTGTTYNEQFF

V: TRBV7-9
size: NA
J: TRBJ1-2
D: TRBD1
DNA: TGTGCCAGCAGCCGGACAGGGGATGGTGGCTACACCTTC
CDR3: CASSRTGDGGYTF